Following are 13 T cell receptor beta chains from one sample sequenced in a study of technical replicates of blood from a handful of donors. The data were produced by immunoSEQ multiplex PCR, yet TCRdb's version contains in-frame clones alone and is incomplete. The sample holds about 81,000 clones, approximately 94% seen once. Sequencing was carried out using T cells isolated from PBMCs. These receptor sequences come from a human donor in good health.

The J gene is TRBJ1-4, the V gene TRBV7-2; maybe TRBD1 (5 bases). Germline V gene sequence: CDR1 SGHTA, CDR2 FQGNSA. This CDR3 is 15 amino acids long. Trimming took 2 bases from V and 5 from J, leaving 12 bases between them. CDR3: CASSLYGGENEKLFF. The CDR3 DNA follows: TGTGCCAGCAGCTTATATGGAGGGGAAAATGAAAAACTGTTTTTT.

This chain connects TRBV29-1 to TRBJ2-2; no definite D call. V lost 4 bases and J 4 bases, leaving 7 bases between the germline ends. CDR1 and CDR2 from the germline V gene are SQVTM and ANQGSEA. This CDR3 is built from 12 residues. Written as DNA, the CDR3 is TGCAGCGTTGGCCCGGGCACCGGGGAGCTGTTTTTT. Protein: CSVGPGTGELFF.

This chain connects TRBV6-6 to TRBJ1-1, with TRBD1 matching over 9 bases. Trimming removed 5 bases from V and 1 base from J; junction bases left unmatched: 5. Germline V gene data show CDR1 as MNHNY and CDR2 as SVGAGI (reference sequence). The CDR3 totals 15 residues. In nucleotides, the CDR3 is TGTGCCAGCAGTAATACGGGACAGGGGAACACTGAAGCTTTCTTT. Translated, it gives CASSNTGQGNTEAFF.

The rearrangement joins TRBV30 to TRBJ2-7; D unclear. Trimming shortened V by 0 bases and J by 1 base, and 4 bases separated the two germline ends. The CDR3 contains 12 residues. Germline V gene lookup returns CDR1 GTSNPN and CDR2 SVGIG (reference sequence). The CDR3 loop is CAWSVQSYEQYF. As DNA, the CDR3 is TGTGCCTGGAGTGTCCAGTCCTACGAGCAGTACTTC. Supplemented by reference TRBV30 and TRBJ2-7, the full variable domain reads SQTIHQWPATLVQPVGSPLSLECTVEGTSNPNLYWYRQAAGRGLQLLFYSVGIGQISSEVPQNLSASRPQDRQFILSSKKLLLSDSGFYLCAWSVQSYEQYFGPGTRLTVT.

V usage is TRBV6-5 and J usage is TRBJ1-1; no reliable D call. The CDR3 totals 14 residues. V gave up 1 base and J gave up 2 bases, with 8 bases separating them. Germline V CDR1 and CDR2: MNHEY, SVGAGI. The CDR3 coding sequence is TGTGCCAGCAGTTACTACAGCTCCAACACTGAAGCTTTCTTT. This gives the protein CASSYYSSNTEAFF.

The gene calls are TRBV29-1 and TRBJ2-7, with TRBD1 identical over 9 bases. Germline trimming cut 8 bases from V and 2 bases from J; bases unmatched to any gene: 10. The V gene's germline CDR1 is SQVTM and CDR2 ANQGSEA. This CDR3 has 14 residues. This chain's CDR3 is CSTTGQGPPYEQYF. The CDR3 DNA reads as TGCAGCACTACCGGACAGGGGCCTCCCTACGAGCAGTACTTC.

The genes are TRBV29-1 and TRBJ1-1; the match to TRBD1 covers 8 bases. Per the germline V gene, CDR1 is SQVTM and CDR2 is ANQGSEA. This CDR3 is built from 16 residues. V lost 6 bases and J lost 2; bases outside the gene matches: 14. The CDR3 DNA sequence: TGCAGCGTGCAGAGGGTGACAGGGGTCACTAACACTGAAGCTTTCTTT. Its protein product is CSVQRVTGVTNTEAFF.

This clone was found a few times. J is TRBJ2-2 and V is TRBV5-6, with no clear D. This CDR3 comprises 13 residues. Germline-derived CDR1 and CDR2 are SGHDT and YYEEEE. V shed 3 bases and J shed 4 bases, with 7 bases lying between them. This CDR3 is CASSSLVTGELFF. The CDR3 DNA follows: TGTGCCAGCAGCTCCCTAGTCACCGGGGAGCTGTTTTTT.

The chain is built from TRBV7-8 and TRBJ2-5; D possibly corresponds to TRBD2 (6 bases). Germline V lookup: CDR1 SGHVS, CDR2 FQNEAQ. The CDR3 loop spans 18 amino acids. V shed 4 bases and J shed 0 bases, with 21 bases lying between them. CDR3 bases: TGTGCCAGCAGCTCCCGAGGTGGGGGGTTTGGGTACCAAGAGACCCAGTACTTC. Translated: CASSSRGGGFGYQETQYF.

Worth noting for this clone: Other nucleotide sequences in the sample specify the same CDR3. The DNA of the CDR3 is TGTGCCAGCAGCTTGACTACAACCGGGGAGCTGTTTTTT. It is translated as CASSLTTTGELFF. The chain recombines TRBV7-2 with TRBJ2-2; TRBD2 might be the D (5 bases). The CDR3 extends over 13 amino acids. The germline V and J ends were trimmed by 3 bases and 5 bases, with 7 bases remaining between them. Germline V gene data show CDR1 as SGHTA and CDR2 as FQGNSA.

The V call is TRBV9, the J call TRBJ1-2; TRBD1 agrees at 8 bases. V lost 6 bases and J lost 6; bases outside the gene matches: 13. The CDR3 contains 15 residues. Germline V CDR1 and CDR2: SGDLS, YYNGEE. The CDR3 DNA sequence: TGTGCCAGCACCCTAATGCAGGGGGCGTTTAATGGCTACACCTTC. It is translated as CASTLMQGAFNGYTF. The whole variable domain, remainder taken from reference TRBV9 and TRBJ1-2, is DSGVTQTPKHLITATGQRVTLRCSPRSGDLSVYWYQQSLDQGLQFLIQYYNGEERAKGNILERFSAQQFPDLHSELNLSSLELGDSALYFCASTLMQGAFNGYTFGSGTRLTVV.

The chain carries TRBV9 and TRBJ2-7; D is unresolved. Germline-derived CDR1 and CDR2 are SGDLS and YYNGEE. Trimming shortened V by 3 bases and J by 3 bases, and 13 bases separated the two germline ends. This CDR3 has 14 residues. This CDR3 is CASSGGPGNYEQYF. Written as DNA, the CDR3 is TGTGCCAGCAGCGGAGGCCCCGGAAACTACGAGCAGTACTTC.

V usage is TRBV25-1 and J usage is TRBJ1-5; 9 bases map to TRBD1. The CDR3 covers 13 residues. V lost 5 bases, J lost 7 bases, and 3 bases stayed unmatched. Germline loops: CDR1 MGHDK, CDR2 SYGVNS. The CDR3 coding sequence is TGTGCCAGCAGTACAGGGGGCGGGCAGCCCCAGCATTTT. This sequence encodes CASSTGGGQPQHF. The variable domain in full, with the rest retrieved from reference TRBV25-1 and TRBJ1-5, is EADIYQTPRYLVIGTGKKITLECSQTMGHDKMYWYQQDPGMELHLIHYSYGVNSTEKGDLSSESTVSRIRTEHFPLTLESARPSHTSQYLCASSTGGGQPQHFGDGTRLSIL.